The following is a T cell receptor beta chain sequence with its context. This record belongs to a study of blood T cell repertoires in COVID-19. Study in general: Collection of acute and convalescent COVID-19 samples took place in the United States, Italy and Spain. PBMCs, B-cell-depleted T cells, or T cells provided the cDNA or gDNA that made up the material.

The CDR3 runs 15 residues. Germline values: CDR1 MGHDK, CDR2 SYGVNS. V lost 1 base and J 1 base, leaving 10 bases between the germline ends. Original processing notes: Reference gene primers were amplified, and this amplification served to estimate nucleated cell counts. Generated by immunoSEQ multiplex PCR, the TCRdb table keeps only in-frame clones and is missing some. That table supplies the V and J calls and clone size; D and trimming were determined from the DNA. The sample lists 310,000 or so clones; around 87% were seen once. What was sequenced was peripheral blood. This clonotype originated in a woman between 45 and 60 years old who had recovered from COVID-19. This chain links TRBV25-1 with TRBJ1-1; D unresolved. Written as DNA, the CDR3 is TGTGCCAGCAGTGAATCGGGAGTTCGGAACACTGAAGCTTTCTTT. It encodes CASSESGVRNTEAFF.